Presented here are 23 T cell receptor beta chains from one specimen sequenced in a study of T cell responses to AZD1222 COVID-19 vaccine. Assay: immunoSEQ multiplex PCR; the TCRdb copy retains only in-frame clones and omits some. The table has 65,000 to 75,000 clones, around 84% seen once. Source: peripheral blood, taken on day 0 of AZD1222 vaccination. The receptors shown here come from an adult in good health.

The CDR3 protein is CASSQTERLAGDHEQYF. Written as DNA, the CDR3 is TGTGCCAGCAGCCAAACCGAGAGACTAGCGGGAGACCACGAGCAGTACTTC. The chain is built from TRBV4-2 and TRBJ2-7; 12 nucleotides line up with TRBD2. This CDR3 comprises 17 residues. The J segment lost 5 bases and the V segment lost 2 bases, leaving 10 bases of the junction unmatched. Germline CDR1 reads LGHNA; CDR2 reads YNFKEQ.

The chain couples TRBV11-1 to TRBJ2-1; 7 nucleotides line up with TRBD2. Germline V gene data show CDR1 as SGHAT and CDR2 as FQDESV (reference sequence). Trimming removed 5 bases from V and 10 bases from J; junction bases left unmatched: 2. There are 11 residues in the CDR3. CDR3 sequence reads: CASSRSGEQFF. The CDR3 bases are TGTGCCAGCAGCCGTAGCGGGGAGCAGTTCTTC.

This chain connects TRBV24-1 to TRBJ2-7; D is perhaps TRBD1 (6 bases). The V end lost 4 bases, the J end lost 5 bases, and 20 bases lay between the germline ends. The germline gives CDR1 KGHDR, CDR2 SFDVKD. The length of the CDR3 is 16 residues. The CDR3 here is CATSESTGWSIDEQYF. The CDR3 DNA reads as TGTGCCACCAGTGAGTCGACAGGTTGGAGTATCGACGAGCAGTACTTC.

The CDR3 is CASSTVVGSTDTQYF. The DNA of the CDR3 is TGTGCCAGCAGCACGGTAGTGGGGAGCACAGATACGCAGTATTTT. This chain links TRBV9 with TRBJ2-3; D call uncertain. V was clipped by 4 bases and J by 0 bases, with 12 bases between them. The CDR3 sequence is 15 residues long. In germline, CDR1 is SGDLS, CDR2 YYNGEE.

The rearrangement uses TRBV2 and TRBJ1-1, with D unclear. V was clipped by 6 bases and J by 1 base, with 9 bases between them. Germline V CDR1 and CDR2: SNHLY, FYNNEI. The CDR3 has 13 amino acids. As DNA, the CDR3 is TGTGCCAGCAGCCCAGGACGGAACACTGAAGCTTTCTTT. Its protein product is CASSPGRNTEAFF.

V and J are TRBV11-2 and TRBJ2-2, with 8 bases fitting TRBD1. The CDR3 consists of 15 residues. Unmatched junction bases numbered 9, after V lost 5 bases and J lost 7 bases. The germline CDR1 and CDR2 sequences are SGHAT and FQNNGV. This CDR3 is CASSIRQGLGGELFF. CDR3 nucleotides: TGTGCCAGCAGCATTCGACAGGGGCTGGGCGGGGAGCTGTTTTTT. The full variable domain, its missing parts supplied by reference TRBV11-2 and TRBJ2-2, is EAGVAQSPRYKIIEKRQSVAFWCNPISGHATLYWYQQILGQGPKLLIQFQNNGVVDDSQLPKDRFSAERLKGVDSTLKIQPAKLEDSAVYLCASSIRQGLGGELFFGEGSRLTVL.

This clone was seen more than once but under ten times. This chain uses TRBV2 with TRBJ2-2, with unresolved D. The V and J ends lost 4 bases and 2 bases respectively, with 5 bases between them. Germline loops: CDR1 SNHLY, CDR2 FYNNEI. This CDR3 comprises 13 residues. The CDR3 protein is CASSVYNTGELFF. CDR3 bases: TGTGCCAGCAGTGTCTATAACACCGGGGAGCTGTTTTTT.

The chain couples TRBV11-2 to TRBJ1-2; TRBD1 is a possible D gene (5 bases). V lost 1 base, J lost 7 bases, and 16 bases lay in between. In germline, CDR1 is SGHAT, CDR2 FQNNGV. The CDR3 is made up of 15 amino acids. The chain's CDR3 is CASSLAHAGSFGYTF. CDR3 nucleotides: TGTGCCAGCAGCTTAGCGCATGCAGGGAGCTTTGGCTACACCTTC.

CDR3 sequence: CASSIKGGNTEAFF. The CDR3 bases are TGTGCCAGTAGTATAAAGGGGGGGAACACTGAAGCTTTCTTT. The V gene is TRBV19, the J gene TRBJ1-1; maybe TRBD1 (6 bases). The CDR3 totals 14 residues. Trimming stripped 2 bases from V and 1 base from J, with 8 bases between. Germline-derived CDR1 and CDR2 are LNHDA and SQIVND (reference sequence).

This chain joins TRBV24-1 and TRBJ1-1; 10 nucleotides line up with TRBD1. This CDR3 comprises 14 residues. Germline values: CDR1 KGHDR, CDR2 SFDVKD. Trimming at V came to 10 bases and at J to 5 bases, leaving 9 bases not matched to a gene. CDR3 loop: CATGKDRGSTEAFF. CDR3 in DNA: TGTGCCACGGGTAAGGACAGGGGGTCAACTGAAGCTTTCTTT.

This clone was seen a few times. The DNA of the CDR3 is TGTGCCAGCAGCCGAGGACAGGGGAACACTGAAGCTTTCTTT. It is translated as CASSRGQGNTEAFF. The V gene is TRBV4-2, the J gene TRBJ1-1; 8 bases fit TRBD1. Germline V gene lookup returns CDR1 LGHNA and CDR2 YNFKEQ. The V and J ends lost 4 bases and 1 base, in that order; junction bases with no gene match: 2. The CDR3 runs 14 residues.

The gene calls are TRBV11-2 and TRBJ2-4; 9 bases align to TRBD1. Germline CDR1 SGHAT, CDR2 FQNNGV. The CDR3 has 15 amino acids. Trimming cost V 4 bases and J 8 bases; bases outside gene matches: 9. CDR3 sequence: CASSYSQQGAYIQYF. In DNA form, the CDR3 reads TGTGCCAGCAGCTATTCCCAACAGGGGGCGTACATTCAGTACTTC.

The V and J genes are TRBV3-1 (or the pseudogene TRBV3-2) and TRBJ2-5, with D tentatively TRBD1 or TRBD2 (5 bases each). Germline assignment: CDR1 LGHDT and CDR2 YNNKEL (reference sequence). V was clipped by 4 bases and J by 0 bases, with 12 bases between them. The CDR3 consists of 15 residues. The CDR3 here is CASSPFWGYQETQYF. CDR3 DNA sequence: TGTGCCAGCAGCCCCTTTTGGGGGTACCAAGAGACCCAGTACTTC.

The chain is built from TRBV10-3 and TRBJ1-4; TRBD1 matches 7 bases. The CDR3 contains 15 residues. The ends lost 8 bases at V and 2 bases at J; junction bases unmatched: 8. CDR1 ENHRY and CDR2 SYGVKD come from the germline V gene. CDR3 sequence (DNA): TGTGCCATCGGAGGTCAGGGGGGCACTAATGAAAAACTGTTTTTT. Translated, it gives CAIGGQGGTNEKLFF.

The rearrangement uses TRBV28 and TRBJ1-1; 8 nucleotides agree with TRBD1. Germline CDR1 is MDHEN and CDR2 is SYDVKM. This CDR3 is built from 17 residues. Losses at the gene ends were 5 bases for V and 1 base for J; bases not matched to a gene: 12. CDR3 sequence (DNA): TGTGCCAGCAGTCCCCGCTTAACCGGACAGGGGAACACTGAAGCTTTCTTT. It is translated as CASSPRLTGQGNTEAFF. The full variable domain, its missing parts supplied by reference TRBV28 and TRBJ1-1, is DVKVTQSSRYLVKRTGEKVFLECVQDMDHENMFWYRQDPGLGLRLIYFSYDVKMKEKGDIPEGYSVSREKKERFSLILESASTNQTSMYLCASSPRLTGQGNTEAFFGQGTRLTVV.

The chain uses TRBV6-1 and TRBJ1-2, with TRBD1 identical over 7 bases. Germline CDR1 is MNHNS and CDR2 is SASEGT. Losses at the gene ends were 2 bases for V and 3 bases for J; bases not matched to a gene: 12. The CDR3 is 17 residues long. The CDR3 nucleotides read TGTGCCAGCAGTGAATTCCCCGGGACAGCCTTGGACTATGGCTACACCTTC. This codes for CASSEFPGTALDYGYTF.

The chain has TRBV27 and TRBJ2-7; possibly TRBD2 for D (5 bases). Trimming pared 5 bases from V and 0 bases from J, leaving 11 bases between. CDR3 length equals 14 residues. Germline assignment: CDR1 MNHEY and CDR2 SMNVEV (reference sequence). CDR3 bases: TGTGCCAGCAGTCGGACTTTCGCCTCCTACGAGCAGTACTTC. Amino acids: CASSRTFASYEQYF.

The rearrangement uses TRBV9 and TRBJ1-4; D ambiguous. V shed 0 bases and J shed 8 bases, with 11 bases lying between them. Germline CDR1 is SGDLS and CDR2 is YYNGEE. The CDR3 is made up of 14 amino acids. As DNA, the CDR3 is TGTGCCAGCAGCGTAGTACCAGAGGGAGAAAAACTGTTTTTT. Translation: CASSVVPEGEKLFF.

J is TRBJ2-3 and V is TRBV15; 8 bases map to TRBD2. The CDR3 is 18 residues long. Germline trimming cut 0 bases from V and 0 bases from J; bases unmatched to any gene: 8. Germline CDR1 is LNHNV and CDR2 is YYDKDF (reference sequence). This chain's CDR3 is CATSRELLSGGSTDTQYF. The CDR3, as DNA: TGTGCCACCAGCAGAGAACTTTTGAGCGGGGGTAGCACAGATACGCAGTATTTT.

J is TRBJ2-7 and V is TRBV18; D uncertain. Per germline, CDR1 KGHSH and CDR2 LQKENI. V was shortened by 0 bases and J by 2 bases, with 11 bases between the two germline ends. CDR3 length: 15 residues. The CDR3 DNA follows: TGTGCCAGCTCACCACCGTCAAGATCGCCCTACGAGCAGTACTTC. Protein product: CASSPPSRSPYEQYF.

The chain is built from TRBV19 and TRBJ1-1; D is unresolved. V dropped 1 base and J dropped 3 bases, with 9 bases sitting between them. The CDR3 sequence is 14 residues long. Germline V gives CDR1 LNHDA, CDR2 SQIVND (reference sequence). CDR3 region: CASSIGKRHTEAFF. Written as DNA, the CDR3 is TGTGCCAGTAGTATAGGGAAGAGGCACACTGAAGCTTTCTTT.

The rearrangement uses TRBV19 and TRBJ1-4; tentatively, D is TRBD1 (6 bases). V was clipped by 7 bases and J by 8 bases, with 14 bases between them. This CDR3 comprises 13 residues. Germline CDR1 LNHDA, CDR2 SQIVND (reference sequence). CDR3 nucleotides: TGTGCCAGTACGGGGCAGGGGACCGAAAAACTGTTTTTT. It yields the protein CASTGQGTEKLFF.

The chain carries TRBV6-2 or TRBV6-3 and TRBJ2-5; D call uncertain. Trimming took 4 bases from V and 4 from J, leaving 10 bases between them. The CDR3 sequence is 13 residues long. Per germline, CDR1 MNHEY and CDR2 SVGEGT. The chain's CDR3 is CASSSWIGETQYF. The CDR3 nucleotides read TGTGCCAGCAGTTCTTGGATTGGAGAGACCCAGTACTTC.